This T cell receptor beta chain was sequenced during a study of CD8 T cells in Susac syndrome. It was with random hexamers that roughly 0.45 to 1 ug RNA was reverse transcribed. The method of amplification for TCR beta CDR3 was immunoSEQ multiplex PCR, covering 54 Vbeta and 13 Jbeta. Each CDR3 protein gets one entry after TCRdb re-called the immunoSEQ multiplex PCR reads with MiXCR. The sample shows more than 75,000 distinct CDR3 sequences, just under 95% of them seen only once. V dropped 3 bases and J dropped 2; count of bases not matched to a gene: 6. The germline gives CDR1 DFQATT, CDR2 SNEGSKA (reference sequence). There are 15 residues in the CDR3.

The chain recombines TRBV20-1 with TRBJ2-3; TRBD2 matches at 9 bases. The sample comprised CD8+ T cells from PBMCs. This clonotype was sampled from a human donor in good health. CDR3: CSARRTSAFTDTQYF. CDR3 bases: TGCAGTGCTAGGCGGACTAGCGCGTTCACAGATACGCAGTATTTT.